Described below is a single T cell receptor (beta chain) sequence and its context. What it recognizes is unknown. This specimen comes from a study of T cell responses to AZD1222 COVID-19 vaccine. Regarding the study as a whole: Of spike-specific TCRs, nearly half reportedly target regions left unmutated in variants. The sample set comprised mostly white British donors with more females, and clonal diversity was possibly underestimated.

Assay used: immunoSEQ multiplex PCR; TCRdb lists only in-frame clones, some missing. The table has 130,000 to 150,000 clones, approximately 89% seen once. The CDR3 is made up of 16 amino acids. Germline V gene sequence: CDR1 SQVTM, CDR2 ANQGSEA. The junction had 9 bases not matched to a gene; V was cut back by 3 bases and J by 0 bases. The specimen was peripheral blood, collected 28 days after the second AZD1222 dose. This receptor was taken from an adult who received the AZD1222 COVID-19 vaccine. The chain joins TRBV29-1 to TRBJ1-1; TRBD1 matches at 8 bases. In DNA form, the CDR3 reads TGCAGCGTTGAGGGGACAGGTCCGAAAATGAACACTGAAGCTTTCTTT. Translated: CSVEGTGPKMNTEAFF.